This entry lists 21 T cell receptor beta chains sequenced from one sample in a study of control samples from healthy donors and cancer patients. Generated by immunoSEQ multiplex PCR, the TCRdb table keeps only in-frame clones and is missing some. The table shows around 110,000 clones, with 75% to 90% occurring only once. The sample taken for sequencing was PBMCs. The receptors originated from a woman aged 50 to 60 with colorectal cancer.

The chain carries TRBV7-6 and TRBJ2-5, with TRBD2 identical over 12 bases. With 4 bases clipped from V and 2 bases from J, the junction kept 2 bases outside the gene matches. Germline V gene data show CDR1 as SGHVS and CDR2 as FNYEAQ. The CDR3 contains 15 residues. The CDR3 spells CASSSGLAGQETQYF. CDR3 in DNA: TGTGCCAGCAGCTCCGGACTAGCGGGGCAAGAGACCCAGTACTTC.

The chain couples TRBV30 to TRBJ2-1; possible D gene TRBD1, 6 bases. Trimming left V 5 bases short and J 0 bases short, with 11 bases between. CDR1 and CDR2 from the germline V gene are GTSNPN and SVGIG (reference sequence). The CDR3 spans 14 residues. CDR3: CAWDRSSSYNEQFF. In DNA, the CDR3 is TGTGCCTGGGACAGGTCCAGCTCCTACAATGAGCAGTTCTTC.

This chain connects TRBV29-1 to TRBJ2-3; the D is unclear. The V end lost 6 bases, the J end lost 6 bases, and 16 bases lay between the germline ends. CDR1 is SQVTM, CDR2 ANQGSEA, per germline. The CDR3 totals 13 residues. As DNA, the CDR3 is TGCAGCGTGGACCATCCTAGTGATGATACGCAGTATTTT. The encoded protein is CSVDHPSDDTQYF.

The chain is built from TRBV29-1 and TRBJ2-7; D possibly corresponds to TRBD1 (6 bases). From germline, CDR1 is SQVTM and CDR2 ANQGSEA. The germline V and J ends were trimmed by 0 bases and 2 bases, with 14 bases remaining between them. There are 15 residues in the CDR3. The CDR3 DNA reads TGCAGCGTTGAAGATCGGACAGCTTGGACCTACGAGCAGTACTTC. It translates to CSVEDRTAWTYEQYF.

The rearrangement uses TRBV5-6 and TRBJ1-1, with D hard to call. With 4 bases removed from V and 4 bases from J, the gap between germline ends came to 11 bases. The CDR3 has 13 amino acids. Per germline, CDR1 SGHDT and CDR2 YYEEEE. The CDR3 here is CASSPRRATEAFF. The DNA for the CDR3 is TGTGCCAGCAGCCCGAGGAGGGCCACTGAAGCTTTCTTT. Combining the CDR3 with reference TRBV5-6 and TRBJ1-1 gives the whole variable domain DAGVTQSPTHLIKTRGQQVTLRCSPKSGHDTVSWYQQALGQGPQFIFQYYEEEERQRGNFPDRFSGHQFPNYSSELNVNALLLGDSALYLCASSPRRATEAFFGQGTRLTVV.

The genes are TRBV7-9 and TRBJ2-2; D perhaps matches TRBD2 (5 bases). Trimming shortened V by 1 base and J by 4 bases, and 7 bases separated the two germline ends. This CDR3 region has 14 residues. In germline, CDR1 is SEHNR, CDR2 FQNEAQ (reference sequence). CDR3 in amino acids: CASSLDRGTGELFF. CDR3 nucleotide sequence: TGTGCCAGCAGCTTAGATCGGGGCACCGGGGAGCTGTTTTTT.

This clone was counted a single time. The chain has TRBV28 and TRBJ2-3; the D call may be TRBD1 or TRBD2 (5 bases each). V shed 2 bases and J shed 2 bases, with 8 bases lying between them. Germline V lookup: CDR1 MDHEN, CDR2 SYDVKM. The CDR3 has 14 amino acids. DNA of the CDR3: TGTGCCAGCAGTTTACCGGGGCTCACAGATACGCAGTATTTT. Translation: CASSLPGLTDTQYF.

The CDR3 sequence: CASSLVELGPYEQYF. CDR3 DNA: TGTGCCAGCAGCTTAGTCGAGCTCGGCCCCTACGAGCAGTACTTC. The V call is TRBV7-8, the J call TRBJ2-7; D is uncertain. The ends were cut back, 1 base at V and 2 bases at J, with 12 bases in the middle. CDR1 and CDR2 from the germline V gene are SGHVS and FQNEAQ. The CDR3 contains 15 residues. The full variable domain, completed using reference TRBV7-8 and TRBJ2-7, is GAGVSQSPRYKVAKRGQDVALRCDPISGHVSLFWYQQALGQGPEFLTYFQNEAQLDKSGLPSDRFFAERPEGSVSTLKIQRTQQEDSAVYLCASSLVELGPYEQYFGPGTRLTVT.

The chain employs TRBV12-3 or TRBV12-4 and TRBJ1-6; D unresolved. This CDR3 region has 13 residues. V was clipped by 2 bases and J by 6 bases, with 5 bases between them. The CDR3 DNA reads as TGTGCCAGCAGTTTAAACGGTAATTCACCCCTCCACTTT. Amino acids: CASSLNGNSPLHF.

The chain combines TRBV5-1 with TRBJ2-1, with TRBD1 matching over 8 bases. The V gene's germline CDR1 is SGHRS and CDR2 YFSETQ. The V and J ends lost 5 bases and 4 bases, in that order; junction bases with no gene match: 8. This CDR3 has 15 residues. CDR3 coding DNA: TGCGCCAGCAGTGGGTCGGACAGGGCTTACAATGAGCAGTTCTTC. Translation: CASSGSDRAYNEQFF.

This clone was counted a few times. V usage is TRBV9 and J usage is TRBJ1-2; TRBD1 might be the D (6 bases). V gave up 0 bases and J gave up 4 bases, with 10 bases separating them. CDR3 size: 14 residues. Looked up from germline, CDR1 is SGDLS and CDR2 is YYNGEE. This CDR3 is CASSVDRVSYGYTF. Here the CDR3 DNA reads TGTGCCAGCAGCGTAGACAGGGTCAGCTATGGCTACACCTTC.

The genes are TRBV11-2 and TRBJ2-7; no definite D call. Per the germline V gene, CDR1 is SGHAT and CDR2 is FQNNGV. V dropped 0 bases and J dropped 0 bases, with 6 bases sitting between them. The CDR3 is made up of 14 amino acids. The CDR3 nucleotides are TGTGCCAGCAGCTTAGATCGGGTCTCCTACGAGCAGTACTTC. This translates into CASSLDRVSYEQYF.

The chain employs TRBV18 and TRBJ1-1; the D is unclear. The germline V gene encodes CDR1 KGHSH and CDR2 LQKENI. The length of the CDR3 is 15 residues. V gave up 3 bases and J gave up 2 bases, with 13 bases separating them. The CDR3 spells CASSPRGTRNTEAFF. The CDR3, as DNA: TGTGCCAGCTCACCCCGCGGAACAAGAAACACTGAAGCTTTCTTT.

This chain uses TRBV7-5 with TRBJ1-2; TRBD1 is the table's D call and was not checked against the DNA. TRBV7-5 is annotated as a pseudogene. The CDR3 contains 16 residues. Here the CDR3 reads CVRSLAPRTGYYGYTF. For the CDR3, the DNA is TGTGTCAGAAGCTTAGCGCCAAGGACAGGGTATTATGGCTACACCTTC.

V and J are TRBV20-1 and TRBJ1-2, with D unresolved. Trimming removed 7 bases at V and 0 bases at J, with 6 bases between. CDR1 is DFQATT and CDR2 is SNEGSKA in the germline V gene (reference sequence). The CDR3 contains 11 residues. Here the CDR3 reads CSGLPNYGYTF. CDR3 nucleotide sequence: TGCAGTGGGTTGCCTAACTATGGCTACACCTTC.

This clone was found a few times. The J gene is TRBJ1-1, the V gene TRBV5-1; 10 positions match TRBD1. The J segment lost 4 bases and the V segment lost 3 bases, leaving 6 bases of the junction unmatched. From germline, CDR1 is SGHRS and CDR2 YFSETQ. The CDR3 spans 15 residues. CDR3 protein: CASSWDRGGGTEAFF. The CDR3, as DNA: TGCGCCAGCAGCTGGGACAGGGGAGGTGGCACTGAAGCTTTCTTT. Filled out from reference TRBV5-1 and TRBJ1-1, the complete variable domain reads KAGVTQTPRYLIKTRGQQVTLSCSPISGHRSVSWYQQTPGQGLQFLFEYFSETQRNKGNFPGRFSGRQFSNSRSEMNVSTLELGDSALYLCASSWDRGGGTEAFFGQGTRLTVV.

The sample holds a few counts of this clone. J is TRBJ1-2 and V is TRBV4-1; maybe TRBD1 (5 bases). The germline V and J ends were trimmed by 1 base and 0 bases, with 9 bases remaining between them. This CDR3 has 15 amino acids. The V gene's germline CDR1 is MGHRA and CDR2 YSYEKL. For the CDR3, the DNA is TGCGCCAGCAGCCAAGGGGACGGAGCTAACTATGGCTACACCTTC. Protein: CASSQGDGANYGYTF.

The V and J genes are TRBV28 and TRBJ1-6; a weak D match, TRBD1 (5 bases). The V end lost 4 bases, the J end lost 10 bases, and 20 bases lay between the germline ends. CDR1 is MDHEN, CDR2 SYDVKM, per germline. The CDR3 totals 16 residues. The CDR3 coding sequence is TGTGCCAGCAGTTCCCTCCAGGGCACAACAGGCTCACCCCTCCACTTT. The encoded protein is CASSSLQGTTGSPLHF.

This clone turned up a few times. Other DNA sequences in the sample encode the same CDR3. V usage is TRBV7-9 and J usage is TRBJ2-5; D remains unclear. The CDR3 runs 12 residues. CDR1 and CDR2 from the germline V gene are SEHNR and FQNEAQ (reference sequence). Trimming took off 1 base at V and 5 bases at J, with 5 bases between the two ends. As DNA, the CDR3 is TGTGCCAGCAGCTTAGTGGGGGAGACCCAGTACTTC. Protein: CASSLVGETQYF.

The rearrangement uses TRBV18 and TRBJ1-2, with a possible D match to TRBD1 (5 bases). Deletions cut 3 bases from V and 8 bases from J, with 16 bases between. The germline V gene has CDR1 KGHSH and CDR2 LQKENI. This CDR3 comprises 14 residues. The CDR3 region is CASSPDSDSMGYTF. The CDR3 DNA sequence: TGTGCCAGCTCACCCGACAGTGACTCTATGGGCTACACCTTC.

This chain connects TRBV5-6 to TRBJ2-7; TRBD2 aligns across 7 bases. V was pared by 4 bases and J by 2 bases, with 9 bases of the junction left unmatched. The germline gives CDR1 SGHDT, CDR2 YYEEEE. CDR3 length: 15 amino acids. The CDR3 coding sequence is TGTGCCAGCAGCCCCCTGGCGGGGGAGACCTACGAGCAGTACTTC. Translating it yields CASSPLAGETYEQYF.